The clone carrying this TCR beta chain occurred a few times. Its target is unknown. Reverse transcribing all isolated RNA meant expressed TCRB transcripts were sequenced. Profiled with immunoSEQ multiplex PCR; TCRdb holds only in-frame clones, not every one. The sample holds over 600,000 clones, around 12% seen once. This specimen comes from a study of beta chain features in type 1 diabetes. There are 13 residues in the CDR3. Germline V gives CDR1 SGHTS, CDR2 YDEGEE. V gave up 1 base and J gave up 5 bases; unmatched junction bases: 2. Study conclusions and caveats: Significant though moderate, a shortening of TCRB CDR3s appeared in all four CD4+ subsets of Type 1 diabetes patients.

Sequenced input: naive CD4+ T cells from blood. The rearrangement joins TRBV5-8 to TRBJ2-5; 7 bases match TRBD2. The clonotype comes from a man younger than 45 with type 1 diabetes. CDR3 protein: CASSLSGGETQYF. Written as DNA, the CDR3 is TGTGCCAGCAGCTTGTCCGGGGGGGAGACCCAGTACTTC.